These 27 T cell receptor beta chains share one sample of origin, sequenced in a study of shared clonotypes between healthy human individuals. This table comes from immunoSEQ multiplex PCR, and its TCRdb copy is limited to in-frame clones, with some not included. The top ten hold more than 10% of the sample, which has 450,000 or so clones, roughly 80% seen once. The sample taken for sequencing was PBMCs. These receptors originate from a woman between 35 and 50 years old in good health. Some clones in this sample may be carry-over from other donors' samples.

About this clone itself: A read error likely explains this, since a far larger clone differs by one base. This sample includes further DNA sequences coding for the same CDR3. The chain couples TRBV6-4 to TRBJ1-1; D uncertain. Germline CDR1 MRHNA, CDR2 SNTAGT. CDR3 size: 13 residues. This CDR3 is CASSPTENTEAFF. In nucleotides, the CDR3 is TGTGCCAGCAGTCCCACAGAGAACACTGAAGCCTTCTTT.

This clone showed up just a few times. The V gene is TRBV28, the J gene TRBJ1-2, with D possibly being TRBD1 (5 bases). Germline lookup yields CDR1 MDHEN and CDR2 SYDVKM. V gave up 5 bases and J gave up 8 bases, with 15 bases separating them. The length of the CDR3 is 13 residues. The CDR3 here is CASSEPPGEGYTF. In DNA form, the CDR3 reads TGTGCCAGCAGTGAACCCCCGGGGGAAGGCTACACCTTC.

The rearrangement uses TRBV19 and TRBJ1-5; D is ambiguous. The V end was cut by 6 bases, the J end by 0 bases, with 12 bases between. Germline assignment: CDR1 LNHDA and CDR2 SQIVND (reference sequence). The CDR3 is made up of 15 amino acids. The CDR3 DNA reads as TGTGCCAGTAGCCGAGGCGTATCTAGCAATCAGCCCCAGCATTTT. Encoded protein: CASSRGVSSNQPQHF.

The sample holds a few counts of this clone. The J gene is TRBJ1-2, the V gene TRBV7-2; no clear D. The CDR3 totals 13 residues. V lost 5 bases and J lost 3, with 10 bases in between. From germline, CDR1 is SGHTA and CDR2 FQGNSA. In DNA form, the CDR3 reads TGTGCCAGCAGCCCTAAGGGAGACTATGGCTACACCTTC. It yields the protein CASSPKGDYGYTF.

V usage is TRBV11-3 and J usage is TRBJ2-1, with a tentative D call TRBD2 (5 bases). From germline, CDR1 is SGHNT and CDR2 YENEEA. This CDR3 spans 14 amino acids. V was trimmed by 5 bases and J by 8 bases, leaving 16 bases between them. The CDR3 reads CASSVLSSSDEQFF. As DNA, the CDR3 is TGTGCCAGCAGCGTACTCTCTAGCTCCGATGAGCAGTTCTTC. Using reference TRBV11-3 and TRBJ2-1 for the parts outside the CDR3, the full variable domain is EAGVVQSPRYKIIEKKQPVAFWCNPISGHNTLYWYLQNLGQGPELLIRYENEEAVDDSQLPKDRFSAERLKGVDSTLKIQPAELGDSAVYLCASSVLSSSDEQFFGPGTRLTVL.

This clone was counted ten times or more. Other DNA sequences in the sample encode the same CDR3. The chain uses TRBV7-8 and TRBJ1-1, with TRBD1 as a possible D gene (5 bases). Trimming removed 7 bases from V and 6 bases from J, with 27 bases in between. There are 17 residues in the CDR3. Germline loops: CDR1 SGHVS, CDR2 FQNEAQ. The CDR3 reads CASTQWAGRLGKAEAFF. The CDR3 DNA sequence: TGTGCCAGCACCCAGTGGGCAGGGAGGTTGGGGAAGGCTGAAGCTTTCTTT.

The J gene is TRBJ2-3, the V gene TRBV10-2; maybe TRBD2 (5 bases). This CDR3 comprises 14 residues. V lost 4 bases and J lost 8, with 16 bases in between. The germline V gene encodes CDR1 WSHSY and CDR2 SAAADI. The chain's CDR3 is CASSVDELRATQYF. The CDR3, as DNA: TGCGCCAGCAGTGTGGATGAGCTGAGGGCTACGCAGTATTTT.

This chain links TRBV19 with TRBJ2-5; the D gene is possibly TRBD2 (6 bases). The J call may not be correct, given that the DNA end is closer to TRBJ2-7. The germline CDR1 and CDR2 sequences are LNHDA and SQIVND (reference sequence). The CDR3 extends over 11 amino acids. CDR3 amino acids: CAASRGYEQYF. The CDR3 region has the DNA TGTGCAGCCTCTCGGGGGTACGAGCAGTACTTC.

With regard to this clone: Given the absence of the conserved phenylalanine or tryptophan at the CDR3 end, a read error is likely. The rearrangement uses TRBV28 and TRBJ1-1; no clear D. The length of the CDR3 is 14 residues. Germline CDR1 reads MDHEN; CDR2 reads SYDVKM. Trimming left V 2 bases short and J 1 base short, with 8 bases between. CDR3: CASSLVRTNTEAFL. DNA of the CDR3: TGTGCCAGCAGTTTAGTCAGGACGAACACTGAAGCTTTCCTT.

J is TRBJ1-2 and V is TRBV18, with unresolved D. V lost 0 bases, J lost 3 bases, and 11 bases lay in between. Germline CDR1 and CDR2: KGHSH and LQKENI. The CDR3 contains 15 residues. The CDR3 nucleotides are TGTGCCAGCTCACCACCGTCCCAGAGCTACTATGGCTACACCTTC. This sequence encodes CASSPPSQSYYGYTF.

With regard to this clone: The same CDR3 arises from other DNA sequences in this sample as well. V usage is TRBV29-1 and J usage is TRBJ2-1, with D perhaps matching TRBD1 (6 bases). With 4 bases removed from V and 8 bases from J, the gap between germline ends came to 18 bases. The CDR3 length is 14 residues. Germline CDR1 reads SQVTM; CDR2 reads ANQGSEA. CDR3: CSVVGIGGADEQFF. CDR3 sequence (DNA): TGCAGCGTTGTAGGTATAGGGGGTGCGGATGAGCAGTTCTTC.

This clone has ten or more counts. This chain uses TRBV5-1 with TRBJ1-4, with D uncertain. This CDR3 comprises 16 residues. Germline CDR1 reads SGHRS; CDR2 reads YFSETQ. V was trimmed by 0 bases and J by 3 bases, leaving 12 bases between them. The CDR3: CASSLAAGPPNEKLFF. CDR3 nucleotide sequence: TGCGCCAGCAGCTTGGCCGCGGGCCCTCCTAATGAAAAACTGTTTTTT.

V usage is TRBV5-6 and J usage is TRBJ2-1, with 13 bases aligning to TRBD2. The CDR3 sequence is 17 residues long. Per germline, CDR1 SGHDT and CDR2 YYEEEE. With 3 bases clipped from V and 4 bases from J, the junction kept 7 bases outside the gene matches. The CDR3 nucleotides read TGTGCCAGCAGCTGGTACAGGGGACTAGCGGGGTACAATGAGCAGTTCTTC. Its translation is CASSWYRGLAGYNEQFF.

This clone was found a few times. The CDR3 sequence: CASSGLVGFESNQPQHF. The CDR3 DNA is TGTGCCAGCAGTGGTCTTGTGGGCTTTGAGAGCAATCAGCCCCAGCATTTT. The chain uses TRBV28 and TRBJ1-5; D gene ambiguous. Per germline, CDR1 MDHEN and CDR2 SYDVKM. The CDR3 loop spans 17 amino acids. V gave up 5 bases and J gave up 1 base, with 18 bases separating them.

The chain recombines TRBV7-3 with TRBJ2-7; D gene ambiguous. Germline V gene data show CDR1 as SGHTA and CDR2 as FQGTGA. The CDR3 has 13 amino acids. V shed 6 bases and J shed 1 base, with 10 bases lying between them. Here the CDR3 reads CASSDGPSYEQYF. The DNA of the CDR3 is TGTGCCAGCAGTGACGGGCCTTCCTACGAGCAGTACTTC. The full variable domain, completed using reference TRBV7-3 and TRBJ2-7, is GAGVSQTPSNKVTEKGKYVELRCDPISGHTALYWYRQSLGQGPEFLIYFQGTGAADDSGLPNDRFFAVRPEGSVSTLKIQRTERGDSAVYLCASSDGPSYEQYFGPGTRLTVT.

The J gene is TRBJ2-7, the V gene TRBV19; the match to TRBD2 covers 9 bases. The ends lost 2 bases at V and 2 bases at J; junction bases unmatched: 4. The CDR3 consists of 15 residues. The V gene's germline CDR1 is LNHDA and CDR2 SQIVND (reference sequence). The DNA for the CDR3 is TGTGCCAGTAGTATAAGCGGGGGGTCGGCCTACGAGCAGTACTTC. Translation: CASSISGGSAYEQYF.

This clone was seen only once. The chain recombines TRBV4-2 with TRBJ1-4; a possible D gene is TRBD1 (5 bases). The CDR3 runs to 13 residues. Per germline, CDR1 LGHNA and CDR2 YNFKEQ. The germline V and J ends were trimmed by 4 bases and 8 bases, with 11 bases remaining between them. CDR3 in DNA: TGTGCCAGCAGCCGAGGGGTAGGGGAAAAACTGTTTTTT. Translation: CASSRGVGEKLFF.

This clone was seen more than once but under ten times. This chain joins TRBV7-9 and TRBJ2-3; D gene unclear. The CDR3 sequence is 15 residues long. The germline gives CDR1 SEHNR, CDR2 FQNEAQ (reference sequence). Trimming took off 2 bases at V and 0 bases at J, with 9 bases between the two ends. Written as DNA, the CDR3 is TGTGCCAGCAGCTTAAGCCCGTATAGCACAGATACGCAGTATTTT. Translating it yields CASSLSPYSTDTQYF.

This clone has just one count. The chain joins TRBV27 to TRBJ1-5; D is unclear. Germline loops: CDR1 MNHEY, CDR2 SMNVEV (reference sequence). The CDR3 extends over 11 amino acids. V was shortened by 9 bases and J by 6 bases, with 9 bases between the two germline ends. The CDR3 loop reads CARASGQPQHF. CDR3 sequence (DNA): TGTGCCAGGGCTTCTGGTCAGCCCCAGCATTTT.

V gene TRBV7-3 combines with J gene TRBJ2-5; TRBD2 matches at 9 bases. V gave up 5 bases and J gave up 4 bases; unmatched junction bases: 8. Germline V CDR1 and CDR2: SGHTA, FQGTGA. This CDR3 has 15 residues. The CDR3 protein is CASSTLAGTGETQYF. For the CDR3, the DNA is TGTGCCAGCAGCACCCTAGCGGGAACGGGAGAGACCCAGTACTTC.

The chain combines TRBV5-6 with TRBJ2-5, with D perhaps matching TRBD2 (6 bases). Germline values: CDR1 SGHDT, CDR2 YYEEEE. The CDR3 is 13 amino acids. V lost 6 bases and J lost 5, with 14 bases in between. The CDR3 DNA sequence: TGTGCCAGCACCATCAGGGCGGGGGAGACCCAGTACTTC. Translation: CASTIRAGETQYF.

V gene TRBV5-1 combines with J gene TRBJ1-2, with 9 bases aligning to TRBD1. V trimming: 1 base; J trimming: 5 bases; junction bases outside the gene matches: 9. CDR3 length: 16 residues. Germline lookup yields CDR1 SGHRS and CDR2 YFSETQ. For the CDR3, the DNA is TGCGCCAGCAGCTTGAACTCGGACAGGGGAGGGTATGGCTACACCTTC. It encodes CASSLNSDRGGYGYTF. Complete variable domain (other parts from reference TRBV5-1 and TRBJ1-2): KAGVTQTPRYLIKTRGQQVTLSCSPISGHRSVSWYQQTPGQGLQFLFEYFSETQRNKGNFPGRFSGRQFSNSRSEMNVSTLELGDSALYLCASSLNSDRGGYGYTFGSGTRLTVV.

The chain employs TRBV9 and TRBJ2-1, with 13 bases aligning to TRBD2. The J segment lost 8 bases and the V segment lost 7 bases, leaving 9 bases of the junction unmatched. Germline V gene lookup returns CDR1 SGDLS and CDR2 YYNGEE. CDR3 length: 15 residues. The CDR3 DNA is TGTGCCAGCGGATTACTAGCGGGAGGGCCGGATGAGCAGTTCTTC. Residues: CASGLLAGGPDEQFF.

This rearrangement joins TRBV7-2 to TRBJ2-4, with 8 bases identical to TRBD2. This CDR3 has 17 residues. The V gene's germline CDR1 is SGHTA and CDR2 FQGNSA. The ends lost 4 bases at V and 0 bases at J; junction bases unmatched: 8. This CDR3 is CASSSIAGPVAKNIQYF. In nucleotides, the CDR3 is TGTGCCAGCAGCTCTATAGCGGGGCCCGTAGCCAAAAACATTCAGTACTTC.

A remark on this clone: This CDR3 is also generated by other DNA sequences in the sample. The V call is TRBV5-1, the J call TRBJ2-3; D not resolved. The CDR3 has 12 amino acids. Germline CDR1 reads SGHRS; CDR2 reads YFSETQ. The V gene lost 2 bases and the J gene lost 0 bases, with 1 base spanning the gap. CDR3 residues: CASSLSTDTQYF. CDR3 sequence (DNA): TGCGCCAGCAGCTTAAGCACAGATACGCAGTATTTT.

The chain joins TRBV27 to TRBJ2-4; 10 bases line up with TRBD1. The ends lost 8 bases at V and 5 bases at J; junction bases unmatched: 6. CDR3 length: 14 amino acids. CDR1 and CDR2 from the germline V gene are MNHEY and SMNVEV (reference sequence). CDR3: CASGGDRGENIQYF. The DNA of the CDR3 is TGTGCCAGCGGGGGGGACAGGGGCGAAAACATTCAGTACTTC.

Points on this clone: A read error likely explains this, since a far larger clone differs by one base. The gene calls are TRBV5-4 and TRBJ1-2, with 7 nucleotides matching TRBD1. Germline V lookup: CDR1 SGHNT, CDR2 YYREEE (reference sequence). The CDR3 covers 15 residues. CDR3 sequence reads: CANSLVGQINYGYTF. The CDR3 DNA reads TGTGCCAACAGCTTGGTGGGACAGATTAACTATGGCTACACCTTC.